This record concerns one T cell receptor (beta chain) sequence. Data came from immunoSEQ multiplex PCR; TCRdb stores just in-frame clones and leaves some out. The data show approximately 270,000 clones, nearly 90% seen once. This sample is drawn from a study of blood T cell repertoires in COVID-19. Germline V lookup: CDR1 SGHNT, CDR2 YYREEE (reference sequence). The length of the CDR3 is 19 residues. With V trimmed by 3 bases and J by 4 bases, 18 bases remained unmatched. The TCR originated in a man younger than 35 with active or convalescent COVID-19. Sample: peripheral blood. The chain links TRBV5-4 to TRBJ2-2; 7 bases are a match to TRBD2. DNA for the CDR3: TGTGCCAGCAGCTCGGAACTTATTGGTAGCGGGCTCAGCACCGGGGAGCTGTTTTTT. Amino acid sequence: CASSSELIGSGLSTGELFF.